This is a list of T cell receptor beta chains from one sample in a study of glioma-infiltrating T cells. TCRdb recomputed calls from the multiplex PCR reads with MiXCR, one row per CDR3 protein. Here the sample spans roughly 200,000 distinct CDR3 sequences, 32% being singletons. Sequenced sample: glioma tissue, nonneoplastic brain tissue, or PBMCs (not recorded which). The receptors come from a human donor with low-grade glioma or glioblastoma, undergoing nonglioma brain surgery, or in good health (not recorded which). Each CDR3 is given with its conserved first and last residue. D genes are given only for firm matches. Clone size is shown for a subset of rows, as once, few, many or a class of expanded clone.

>NA|many|TRBJ1-2|14|TRBV25-1
CASSEYALNYGYTF
TGTGCCAGCAGTGAATACGCCCTTAACTATGGCTACACCTTC
>NA|NA|TRBJ2-3|16|TRBV7-2
CASRIRGFTSTDTQYF
TGTGCCAGCCGTATTCGGGGGTTCACTAGCACAGATACGCAGTATTTT
>NA|NA|TRBJ2-4|15|TRBV7-2
CASSRGTGLGNIQYF
TGTGCCAGCAGCCGCGGGACGGGATTGGGAAACATTCAGTACTTC
>NA|NA|TRBJ2-1|14|TRBV18
CASSPQLEGNEQFF
TGTGCCAGCTCACCGCAATTGGAGGGAAATGAGCAGTTCTTC
>NA|NA|TRBJ2-7|13|TRBV30
CAWSQGQTYEQYF
TGTGCCTGGTCACAAGGACAGACCTACGAGCAGTACTTC
>NA|NA|TRBJ1-2|15|TRBV6-1
CASGKPKFLNYGYTF
TGTGCCAGCGGGAAGCCAAAATTTTTAAACTATGGCTACACCTTC
>NA|many|TRBJ2-1|14|TRBV7-2
CASSLVNGYNEQFF
TGTGCCAGCAGCTTAGTTAACGGTTACAATGAGCAGTTCTTC
>TRBD2|NA|TRBJ2-7|17|TRBV27
CASSSTLAGAGDNEQYF
TGTGCCAGCAGTTCTACGCTAGCGGGAGCGGGGGACAATGAGCAGTACTTC
>TRBD2|many|TRBJ2-5|15|TRBV20-1
CSARDMASGQETQYF
TGCAGTGCTAGAGATATGGCTAGCGGCCAAGAGACCCAGTACTTC
>TRBD2|NA|TRBJ2-1|15|TRBV7-9
CASIPGSSGLNEQFF
TGTGCCAGCATCCCTGGGTCTAGCGGACTCAATGAGCAGTTCTTC
>NA|many|TRBJ1-5|13|TRBV27
CASSFSSGQPQHF
TGTGCCAGCAGTTTCAGTTCGGGTCAGCCCCAGCATTTT
>TRBD2|many|TRBJ2-5|15|TRBV6-2/TRBV6-3
CASSLEASGKETQYF
TGTGCCAGCAGTCTAGAGGCTAGCGGGAAAGAGACCCAGTACTTC
>NA|many|TRBJ1-5|12|TRBV28
CASRLRDQPQHF
TGTGCCAGCAGACTAAGAGATCAGCCCCAGCATTTT
>NA|few|TRBJ2-7|13|TRBV7-9
CASSPQFSYEQYF
TGTGCCAGCAGCCCCCAGTTCTCCTACGAGCAGTACTTC
>NA|NA|TRBJ1-1|15|TRBV6-2/TRBV6-3
CASKGVEFPLTEAFF
TGCGCCAGCAAGGGGGTGGAATTCCCGTTAACTGAAGCTTTCTTT
>NA|NA|TRBJ2-1|19|TRBV7-8
CASSPFVVPPPRYHNEQFF
TGTGCCAGCAGCCCGTTTGTGGTACCTCCACCTAGATATCACAATGAGCAGTTCTTC
>NA|many|TRBJ1-3|14|TRBV18
CASSPAPSGNTIYF
TGTGCCAGCTCACCAGCACCCTCTGGAAACACCATATATTTT
>NA|many|TRBJ2-7|15|TRBV4-1
CASSQLQGGVYEQYF
TGCGCCAGCAGCCAATTACAGGGGGGGGTCTACGAGCAGTACTTC
>TRBD2|many|TRBJ2-3|15|TRBV7-2
CASSLGQRESDTQYF
TGTGCCAGCAGCTTAGGGCAGCGGGAGTCAGATACGCAGTATTTT
>TRBD1|once|TRBJ1-1|14|TRBV15
CATSGRQGPTEAFF
TGTGCCACCAGCGGTCGACAGGGACCCACTGAAGCTTTCTTT
>TRBD1|NA|TRBJ2-1|18|TRBV24-1
CATSDRDRGISTYNEQFF
TGTGCCACCAGTGATAGGGACAGGGGGATTTCAACCTACAATGAGCAGTTCTTC
>NA|many|TRBJ2-1|12|TRBV20-1
CSAERGGDEQFF
TGCAGTGCTGAAAGAGGCGGAGATGAGCAGTTCTTC